Each of the 23 T cell receptor beta chains below was sequenced from the same sample in a study of blood T cells in healthy people across ages. Then a second PCR, running roughly 7 to 11 cycles, was carried out with a sample-barcoded 5' primer and a J-beta primer mix. TCRdb re-called the 5' RACE reads through MiXCR, storing one row per CDR3 protein. In the table there are about 1.1 million distinct CDR3 sequences, more than 30% of which are singletons. The sample was blood. Source of these receptors: a man between 18 and 29 years old in good health.

In its sample, this clonotype was seen a few times. The rearrangement links TRBV7-2 to TRBJ2-1; TRBD1 or TRBD2 may be the D gene (5 bases each). V lost 2 bases to trimming and J lost 6 bases, with 14 bases between them. The CDR3 loop spans 15 amino acids. Germline V gene sequence: CDR1 SGHTA, CDR2 FQGNSA. CDR3 residues: CASSLKGRVGNEQFF. CDR3 coding DNA: TGTGCCAGCAGCTTAAAGGGGCGGGTAGGCAATGAGCAGTTCTTC. The entire variable domain, with the rest obtained from reference TRBV7-2 and TRBJ2-1, is as follows: GAGVSQSPSNKVTEKGKDVELRCDPISGHTALYWYRQSLGQGLEFLIYFQGNSAPDKSGLPSDRFSAERTGGSVSTLTIQRTQQEDSAVYLCASSLKGRVGNEQFFGPGTRLTVL.

The genes are TRBV27 and TRBJ1-1; D uncertain. CDR1 and CDR2 from the germline V gene are MNHEY and SMNVEV (reference sequence). This CDR3 has 16 amino acids. Deletions cut 6 bases from V and 2 bases from J, with 19 bases between. CDR3 region: CASSPPPLGPNTEAFF. The CDR3 DNA reads TGTGCCAGCAGCCCCCCGCCCTTAGGCCCTAACACTGAAGCTTTCTTT.

V is TRBV7-2 and J is TRBJ2-1; 8 bases agree with TRBD2. Germline values: CDR1 SGHTA, CDR2 FQGNSA. Germline trimming cut 5 bases from V and 8 bases from J; bases unmatched to any gene: 5. The CDR3 runs 13 residues. In DNA, the CDR3 is TGTGCCAGCAGCGTGGAACTAGCGGATGAGCAGTTCTTC. Protein product: CASSVELADEQFF. The full variable domain, completed using reference TRBV7-2 and TRBJ2-1, is GAGVSQSPSNKVTEKGKDVELRCDPISGHTALYWYRQSLGQGLEFLIYFQGNSAPDKSGLPSDRFSAERTGGSVSTLTIQRTQQEDSAVYLCASSVELADEQFFGPGTRLTVL.

The chain employs TRBV6-2 or TRBV6-3 and TRBJ2-1; D not resolved. Germline CDR1 and CDR2: MNHEY and SVGEGT. Trimming took 4 bases from V and 13 from J, leaving 14 bases between them. There are 12 residues in the CDR3. The CDR3 protein is CASSWGIETQFF. CDR3 sequence (DNA): TGTGCCAGCAGTTGGGGTATCGAGACCCAGTTCTTC.

This clonotype was found a few times. The CDR3 DNA sequence: TGTGCCAGCAGTTACGTTTTTAGCGGGGGCCACCGCAATGAGCAGTTCTTC. It specifies CASSYVFSGGHRNEQFF. This chain connects TRBV6-6 to TRBJ2-1, with 9 bases lining up with TRBD2. The junction had 11 bases not matched to a gene; V was cut back by 2 bases and J by 6 bases. Germline V gives CDR1 MNHNY, CDR2 SVGAGI (reference sequence). The CDR3 runs to 17 residues.

A remark on this clonotype: One end of the junction varies from germline; a read error may be responsible. The chain links TRBV20-1 to TRBJ2-3; the D gene could be TRBD1 or TRBD2 (5 bases each). Germline CDR1 reads DFQATT; CDR2 reads SNEGSKA (reference sequence). The CDR3 is 12 amino acids. The DNA for the CDR3 is TGCAGTACTAGATGGGGGACAGATACGCAGTATTTT. Translating it yields CSTRWGTDTQYF.

The V call is TRBV10-3, the J call TRBJ2-5; the D is unclear. CDR3 size: 16 residues. Germline CDR1 reads ENHRY; CDR2 reads SYGVKD. V was shortened by 2 bases and J by 4 bases, with 17 bases between the two germline ends. This CDR3 reads CAISEGPTLDSETQYF. DNA for the CDR3: TGTGCCATCAGTGAGGGACCGACCTTGGATTCAGAGACCCAGTACTTC.

The rearrangement joins TRBV12-3 or TRBV12-4 to TRBJ2-7; TRBD2 is a possible D gene (7 bases). The CDR3 totals 12 residues. V was clipped by 8 bases and J by 2 bases, with 10 bases between them. CDR3 DNA: TGTGCCAGCGGGGGGGCCCCCTACGAGCAGTACTTC. Encoded protein: CASGGAPYEQYF.

This clonotype was seen at least ten times. The chain carries TRBV6-2 or TRBV6-3 and TRBJ2-1; TRBD2 matches at 12 bases. The length of the CDR3 is 17 residues. CDR1 is MNHEY and CDR2 is SVGEGT in the germline V gene. With 7 bases clipped from V and 5 bases from J, the junction kept 12 bases outside the gene matches. For the CDR3, the DNA is TGTGCCAGCACCGAGCGTCGGACTAGCGGGGTAGACAATGAGCAGTTCTTC. This encodes CASTERRTSGVDNEQFF.

This clonotype was picked up a small number of times. The J gene is TRBJ1-1, the V gene TRBV2; tentatively, D is TRBD1 (5 bases). The CDR3 is 14 residues long. V was cut by 5 bases and J by 6 bases, with 16 bases left in between. Germline assignment: CDR1 SNHLY and CDR2 FYNNEI. CDR3 sequence: CASSLQGGVAEAFF. For the CDR3, the DNA is TGTGCCAGCAGTCTACAAGGAGGGGTGGCTGAAGCTTTCTTT.

The rearrangement joins TRBV11-1 to TRBJ2-2; D is ambiguous. The CDR3 contains 15 residues. Trimming stripped 1 base from V and 4 bases from J, with 10 bases between. Germline V gives CDR1 SGHAT, CDR2 FQDESV (reference sequence). The CDR3, as DNA: TGTGCCAGCAGCTTAGTTCGTTACTCCACCGGGGAGCTGTTTTTT. Its translation is CASSLVRYSTGELFF.

This clonotype was counted only a few times. The chain couples TRBV6-5 to TRBJ2-1, with 8 bases that match TRBD2. Germline CDR1 and CDR2: MNHEY and SVGAGI. The CDR3 is 14 residues long. V dropped 5 bases and J dropped 6; count of bases not matched to a gene: 6. The CDR3 region has the DNA TGTGCCAGCAGTCCCGGGGGGGCCCCCAATGAGCAGTTCTTC. The encoded protein is CASSPGGAPNEQFF.

The CDR3 DNA follows: TGTGCCACCAGTGATTCCGGGACACTTACCTATGGCTACACCTTC. This translates into CATSDSGTLTYGYTF. The chain is built from TRBV24-1 and TRBJ1-2; D is possibly TRBD1 (6 bases). Germline V gene data show CDR1 as KGHDR and CDR2 as SFDVKD. The CDR3 is made up of 15 amino acids. Trimming stripped 2 bases from V and 4 bases from J, with 13 bases between.

This clonotype showed up just once. This chain links TRBV9 with TRBJ1-4; possibly TRBD1 for D (6 bases). Germline assignment: CDR1 SGDLS and CDR2 YYNGEE. The CDR3 length is 15 residues. V was shortened by 2 bases and J by 6 bases, with 14 bases between the two germline ends. CDR3 coding DNA: TGTGCCAGCAGCGTCGGACAGATGGACTATGAAAAACTGTTTTTT. It is translated as CASSVGQMDYEKLFF. The whole variable domain, remainder taken from reference TRBV9 and TRBJ1-4, is DSGVTQTPKHLITATGQRVTLRCSPRSGDLSVYWYQQSLDQGLQFLIQYYNGEERAKGNILERFSAQQFPDLHSELNLSSLELGDSALYFCASSVGQMDYEKLFFGSGTQLSVL.

The V gene is TRBV9, the J gene TRBJ2-3; no firm D call. Trimming stripped 2 bases from V and 5 bases from J, with 15 bases between. The CDR3 is made up of 15 amino acids. Germline CDR1 and CDR2: SGDLS and YYNGEE. The CDR3 spells CASSVAKSLGDTQYF. The CDR3 DNA is TGTGCCAGCAGCGTGGCCAAGTCGCTCGGAGATACGCAGTATTTT.

CDR3 bases: TGCAGTGCGGGAGATGCGGGGGCCTCTGTCAATGAGCAGTTCTTC. Residues: CSAGDAGASVNEQFF. The V gene is TRBV20-1, the J gene TRBJ2-1; a possible D gene is TRBD2 (7 bases). CDR1 and CDR2 (germline): DFQATT, SNEGSKA (reference sequence). Trimming removed 6 bases from V and 6 bases from J, with 21 bases in between. There are 15 residues in the CDR3.

Remarks on this clonotype: Just one base apart from a much larger clone, this may be a read error. The J gene is TRBJ2-3, the V gene TRBV7-2, with D hard to call. Germline assignment: CDR1 SGHTA and CDR2 FQGNSA. CDR3 length: 10 amino acids. DNA of the CDR3: TGTGCCGGCAGCTTAAACGCCCAGTATTTT. As protein: CAGSLNAQYF.

This clonotype occurred a few times. This chain connects TRBV15 to TRBJ1-4; TRBD1 matches at 8 bases. CDR1 is LNHNV, CDR2 YYDKDF, per germline (reference sequence). This CDR3 has 18 residues. V shed 3 bases and J 0 bases; nucleotides not matched to a gene: 9. The CDR3 region is CATSRSLGQGSTNEKLFF. CDR3 nucleotides: TGTGCCACCAGCAGGAGCCTTGGACAGGGATCAACTAATGAAAAACTGTTTTTT.

This clonotype was picked up one time. An end of the junction does not agree with germline; a read error may underlie this. V gene TRBV10-3 combines with J gene TRBJ2-5; D unresolved. This CDR3 region has 15 residues. CDR1 is ENHRY, CDR2 SYGVKD, per germline. The CDR3 region has the DNA TGTACCATCAGTGAGTCCGGTATGGTACAAGAGACCCAGTACTTC. Translation gives CTISESGMVQETQYF.

The sample holds a few counts of this clonotype. The junction departs from germline at one end; a sequencing error may be responsible. The V and J genes are TRBV20-1 and TRBJ1-2; possibly TRBD1 for D (5 bases). The CDR3 extends over 14 amino acids. Germline loops: CDR1 DFQATT, CDR2 SNEGSKA (reference sequence). The CDR3 nucleotides read TGCAGTGCTAGGGCGCCAGGGAAAAACTATGGCTGCACCTTC. Translating gives CSARAPGKNYGCTF.

With respect to this clonotype: The junction departs from the called germline gene at one end, perhaps through a read error. The chain joins TRBV20-1 to TRBJ2-1, with a tentative D call TRBD1 (6 bases). Germline-derived CDR1 and CDR2 are DFQATT and SNEGSKA (reference sequence). This CDR3 is 16 amino acids long. In nucleotides, the CDR3 is TGCAGTGCTAGAGGACCCCAGGGGAGCTCCCACAATGAGCAGTTCTTC. Translated: CSARGPQGSSHNEQFF.

There are a few counts of this clonotype. The CDR3 region is CASSLASGGGAFEQFF. CDR3 nucleotides: TGCGCCAGCAGCTTGGCCTCCGGCGGGGGGGCCTTTGAGCAGTTCTTC. The chain couples TRBV5-1 to TRBJ2-1; TRBD2 agrees at 9 bases. This CDR3 comprises 16 residues. Trimming took 0 bases from V and 9 from J; bases not matched to a gene: 10. Germline CDR1 is SGHRS and CDR2 is YFSETQ.

J is TRBJ2-4 and V is TRBV7-2; D uncertain. The CDR3 spans 15 residues. The V gene's germline CDR1 is SGHTA and CDR2 FQGNSA. V dropped 5 bases and J dropped 3 bases, with 14 bases sitting between them. The CDR3, as DNA: TGTGCCAGCAGCAGCTCCCTTCGACTCAAAAACATTCAGTACTTC. This encodes CASSSSLRLKNIQYF.